Listed below are T cell receptor beta chains from one sample, sequenced in a study of PD-L1 blockade in urothelial cancer. This table comes from immunoSEQ multiplex PCR, and its TCRdb copy is limited to in-frame clones, with some not included. The sample yields about 43,000 clones, around nine tenths seen once. The input for sequencing was PBMCs, taken around atezolizumab (anti-PD-L1) treatment. These receptors were taken from a woman in her sixties with urothelial cancer. CDR3s include the opening cysteine and the closing phenylalanine or tryptophan. A D gene is named only where the DNA matches it firmly. A clone size is listed for some rows: how often the clone was seen (once, few, many), or a class if it is expanded.

v_gene	j_gene	abundance	d_gene	CDR3aa	CDR3nt
TRBV7-9	TRBJ2-5	.	.	CASSLATRLRVRETQYF	TGTGCCAGCAGCTTAGCCACGCGCCTGAGGGTCCGGGAGACCCAGTACTTC
TRBV7-6	TRBJ2-1	.	.	CASSLDPGPRGEQFF	TGTGCCAGCAGCTTAGACCCCGGGCCTCGGGGGGAGCAGTTCTTC
TRBV9	TRBJ1-1	.	.	CASSASGDTEAFF	TGTGCCAGCAGCGCGTCAGGGGACACTGAAGCTTTCTTT
TRBV9	TRBJ2-5	.	TRBD2	CASSETSGNWGETQYF	TGTGCCAGCAGCGAGACTAGCGGGAATTGGGGAGAGACCCAGTACTTC
TRBV23-1	TRBJ2-3	once	.	CASSQIPGTISTDTQYF	TGCGCCAGCAGTCAAATACCCGGGACAATAAGCACAGATACGCAGTATTTT
TRBV28	TRBJ1-1	.	TRBD1	CASSFLGQGAMNTEAFF	TGTGCCAGCAGTTTTTTGGGACAGGGGGCGATGAACACTGAAGCTTTCTTT
TRBV5-1	TRBJ2-5	.	TRBD2	CASSLTVSSGRGETQYF	TGCGCCAGCAGCTTGACGGTGTCTAGCGGGAGGGGAGAGACCCAGTACTTC
TRBV7-8	TRBJ2-3	.	.	CASSRRTVTDTQYF	TGTGCCAGCAGCCGTAGGACAGTCACAGATACGCAGTATTTT
TRBV10-3	TRBJ2-1	.	TRBD2	CAISVTSGGGEQFF	TGTGCCATCAGTGTGACTAGCGGTGGGGGTGAGCAGTTCTTC
TRBV7-9	TRBJ2-5	.	.	CASSFRRQVAGETQYF	TGTGCCAGCAGCTTTCGGCGACAGGTGGCGGGAGAGACCCAGTACTTC
TRBV6-5	TRBJ2-7	.	TRBD1	CASEKQGRLYYEQYF	TGTGCCAGCGAAAAACAGGGGCGCCTCTACTACGAGCAGTACTTC
TRBV6-5	TRBJ2-7	.	.	CASSSGGDEQYF	TGTGCCAGCAGTAGCGGAGGAGACGAGCAGTACTTC
TRBV11-2	TRBJ1-4	.	TRBD1	CASSKGPGQGSEKLFF	TGTGCCAGCAGCAAGGGCCCGGGACAGGGTAGTGAAAAACTGTTTTTT
TRBV7-9	TRBJ2-3	.	TRBD1	CASSLRSIGTGVADTQYF	TGTGCCAGCAGCTTACGGTCCATTGGGACAGGGGTCGCAGATACGCAGTATTTT
TRBV15	TRBJ1-4	.	.	CATSTRGGQKLFF	TGTGCCACCAGCACCCGGGGGGGGCAAAAACTGTTTTTT
TRBV6-1	TRBJ1-2	.	.	CASSEFLGYTF	TGTGCCAGCAGTGAGTTCCTTGGCTACACCTTC
TRBV5-4	TRBJ1-5	.	.	CASSLAGSNQPQHF	TGTGCCAGCAGCTTAGCAGGGAGCAATCAGCCCCAGCATTTT
TRBV4-3	TRBJ2-3	.	TRBD2	CASSPNPAGGLDTQYF	TGCGCCAGCAGCCCCAACCCAGCGGGAGGACTAGATACGCAGTATTTT
TRBV7-2	TRBJ2-3	once	TRBD2	CASSFILAGGPDTQYF	TGTGCCAGCAGCTTTATACTAGCGGGGGGTCCAGATACGCAGTATTTT
TRBV5-4	TRBJ2-3	.	.	CASSLGEGTDTQYF	TGTGCCAGCAGCTTGGGGGAGGGCACAGATACGCAGTATTTT
TRBV19	TRBJ1-2	once	.	CASSSGLKLYGYTF	TGTGCCAGTAGTTCGGGTCTGAAACTCTATGGCTACACCTTC
TRBV18	TRBJ2-7	.	TRBD2	CASSPSGTSGEQYF	TGTGCCAGCTCACCATCCGGGACTAGCGGCGAGCAGTACTTC
TRBV4-1	TRBJ1-1	.	.	CASSQSSFTEAFF	TGCGCCAGCAGCCAGTCTTCGTTCACTGAAGCTTTCTTT
TRBV25-1	TRBJ2-5	.	TRBD2	CASSDQRLASETQYF	TGTGCCAGCAGTGATCAACGACTAGCATCCGAGACCCAGTACTTC
TRBV5-1	TRBJ2-3	.	TRBD2	CASSLEGVAGDTQYF	TGCGCCAGCAGCTTGGAAGGGGTAGCGGGGGATACGCAGTATTTT
TRBV9	TRBJ1-5	.	.	CASSVGSESNQPQHF	TGTGCCAGCAGCGTTGGGAGTGAAAGCAATCAGCCCCAGCATTTT
TRBV5-1	TRBJ1-2	.	.	CASSLGAGAGGYTF	TGCGCCAGCAGCTTGGGGGCGGGGGCCGGAGGCTACACCTTC
TRBV5-1	TRBJ1-4	.	TRBD1	CASSRRTGTGGAVNEKLFF	TGCGCCAGCAGCCGGAGAACCGGGACAGGGGGCGCGGTTAATGAAAAACTGTTTTTT
TRBV5-4	TRBJ2-7	.	.	CASSFRGGSYEQYF	TGTGCCAGCAGCTTTAGGGGGGGGTCCTACGAGCAGTACTTC
TRBV7-2	TRBJ1-2	.	TRBD1	CASSFVYRGPFF	TGTGCCAGCAGCTTTGTGTACAGGGGGCCCTTCTTC
TRBV5-6	TRBJ1-2	.	.	CASSLAGGHGYTF	TGTGCCAGCAGCTTGGCCGGGGGGCATGGCTACACCTTC
TRBV18	TRBJ2-1	once	TRBD2	CASSPGSGGRSYNEQFF	TGTGCCAGCTCACCAGGTAGCGGGGGAAGATCCTACAATGAGCAGTTCTTC
TRBV27	TRBJ2-2	.	.	CASRETGTGELFF	TGTGCCAGCAGAGAAACAGGGACCGGGGAGCTGTTTTTT
TRBV5-6	TRBJ1-1	few	TRBD1	CASSLLRDRGTEAFF	TGTGCCAGCAGCTTGTTGCGGGACAGGGGAACTGAAGCTTTCTTT
TRBV18	TRBJ1-3	.	.	CASSPSDSGNTIYF	TGTGCCAGCTCACCCAGTGACTCTGGAAACACCATATATTTT
TRBV5-4	TRBJ2-7	.	.	CASSLVLESPQQYF	TGTGCCAGCAGCTTGGTACTAGAGAGCCCCCAGCAGTACTTC
TRBV18	TRBJ2-7	.	TRBD2	CASSPLTSVDEQYF	TGTGCCAGCTCACCTCTGACTAGCGTTGACGAGCAGTACTTC
TRBV9	TRBJ1-1	.	TRBD1	CASSPGTANTEAFF	TGTGCCAGCAGCCCAGGGACAGCGAACACTGAAGCTTTCTTT
TRBV4-1	TRBJ1-1	.	TRBD1	CASSPSGTGGPEAFF	TGCGCCAGCAGCCCTTCCGGGACAGGGGGCCCTGAAGCTTTCTTT
TRBV19	TRBJ2-7	.	TRBD2	CASSFGGGEYEQYF	TGTGCCAGTAGTTTTGGGGGAGGGGAGTACGAGCAGTACTTC
TRBV19	TRBJ2-3	.	TRBD1	CASSISGQGSDTQYF	TGTGCCAGTAGTATATCGGGACAGGGGAGCGATACGCAGTATTTT
TRBV6-5	TRBJ2-3	.	TRBD1	CASSYSTGNTDTQYF	TGTGCCAGCAGTTACTCGACAGGGAACACAGATACGCAGTATTTT
TRBV6-5	TRBJ1-5	.	.	CASRRDNTNQPQHF	TGTGCCAGCAGGAGGGACAACACGAATCAGCCCCAGCATTTT
TRBV19	TRBJ2-2	.	.	CASRSGAEANTGELFF	TGTGCCAGTAGGTCAGGGGCAGAAGCTAACACCGGGGAGCTGTTTTTT
TRBV4-3	TRBJ2-3	medium-sized	.	CASSLRGAPDTQYF	TGCGCCAGCAGCCTTCGGGGGGCCCCAGATACGCAGTATTTT
TRBV19	TRBJ1-2	.	TRBD1	CASSIPGDRDGYTF	TGTGCCAGTAGTATTCCCGGAGACAGGGATGGCTACACCTTC
TRBV7-8	TRBJ1-5	few	.	CASSLGSGLGNQPQHF	TGTGCCAGCAGCTTAGGATCCGGGTTGGGCAATCAGCCCCAGCATTTT
TRBV27	TRBJ1-5	.	TRBD1	CASSQATGGSGQPQHF	TGTGCCAGCAGTCAGGCGACAGGGGGCTCGGGTCAGCCCCAGCATTTT
TRBV28	TRBJ2-3	.	.	CASSFWALTGLRTDTQYF	TGTGCCAGCAGTTTTTGGGCTCTGACGGGATTACGCACAGATACGCAGTATTTT
TRBV6-5	TRBJ2-7	.	.	CASSYPVGGRTYEQYF	TGTGCCAGCAGTTACCCCGTCGGGGGGCGAACCTACGAGCAGTACTTC
TRBV4-3	TRBJ2-1	.	.	CASSQGPDEQFF	TGCGCCAGCAGCCAAGGTCCCGATGAGCAGTTCTTC
TRBV28	TRBJ2-2	once	TRBD1	CASSFETGFGGELFF	TGTGCCAGCAGTTTTGAGACAGGGTTCGGCGGGGAGCTGTTTTTT
TRBV2	TRBJ1-1	.	.	CASRRGSMNTEAFF	TGTGCCAGCCGCCGAGGGTCCATGAACACTGAAGCTTTCTTT